The clone carrying this T cell receptor beta chain came up many times. These data originate in a study of early T cells in non-severe SARS-CoV-2 infection. TCRdb reprocessed the 5' RACE reads with MiXCR, giving one entry per CDR3 protein. The repertoire holds roughly 60,000 distinct CDR3 sequences, approximately 6.3% seen once, with roughly 5% in the top ten. Deletions cut 5 bases from V and 8 bases from J, with 15 bases between. The germline CDR1 and CDR2 sequences are MNHNY and SVGAGI (reference sequence). CDR3 length equals 13 residues. This material consisted of whole blood, taken at baseline. This clonotype was obtained from an adult who was a healthcare worker with PCR-confirmed SARS-CoV-2 infection or an uninfected control (not recorded which). The rearrangement links TRBV6-6 to TRBJ1-1; D call uncertain. The CDR3 region has the DNA TGTGCCAGCAGTCTTCGAACACCTTCAGAAGCTTTCTTT. Translation gives CASSLRTPSEAFF.